Listed below are T cell receptor beta chains from one sample, sequenced in a study of post-analysis software for immune sequencing data. TCRdb ran MiXCR on the PCR reads and lists one entry per CDR3 protein. The sample carries about 810,000 distinct CDR3 sequences, 53% recorded once. Sequenced material: blood. These receptors all stem from a girl aged 10-17 years with multiple sclerosis. Both conserved end residues are part of each CDR3. The order of the fields is D gene, clone size, J gene, V gene, CDR3 protein, CDR3 DNA. The D gene is left open where the match is weak. Only some rows state a clone size, as once, few, many or a class for expanded clones.

D: -; size: -; J: TRBJ2-1; V: TRBV5-1; CDR3: CASSPGVGAAYNEQFF; DNA: TGCGCCAGCAGCCCTGGAGTAGGGGCGGCCTACAATGAGCAGTTCTTC
D: TRBD2; size: -; J: TRBJ2-3; V: TRBV12-3/TRBV12-4; CDR3: CASSLRLAGAYAQYF; DNA: TGTGCCAGCAGTTTACGGCTAGCGGGAGCCTATGCGCAGTATTTT
D: TRBD2; size: -; J: TRBJ2-3; V: TRBV7-8; CDR3: CASSLLAGGPADTQYF; DNA: TGTGCCAGCAGCTTGCTTGCGGGAGGGCCCGCAGATACGCAGTATTTT
D: TRBD2; size: -; J: TRBJ2-2; V: TRBV2; CDR3: CASSPSGRNTGELFF; DNA: TGTGCCAGCAGTCCTAGCGGGCGGAACACCGGGGAGCTGTTTTTT
D: -; size: -; J: TRBJ2-3; V: TRBV6-1; CDR3: CASGSTRQNTDTQYF; DNA: TGTGCCAGCGGGTCGACTAGACAGAACACAGATACGCAGTATTTT
D: -; size: -; J: TRBJ2-1; V: TRBV5-1; CDR3: CASSRRGLDNEQFF; DNA: TGCGCCAGCAGCCGGCGGGGCCTAGACAATGAGCAGTTCTTC
D: TRBD1; size: few; J: TRBJ2-3; V: TRBV7-9; CDR3: CASSLRDRRPDTQYF; DNA: TGTGCCAGCAGCCTCCGGGACAGGAGGCCAGATACGCAGTATTTT
D: -; size: -; J: TRBJ2-5; V: TRBV7-2; CDR3: CASSFRRWQETQYF; DNA: TGTGCCAGCAGCTTTCGTAGATGGCAAGAGACCCAGTACTTC
D: -; size: -; J: TRBJ2-2; V: TRBV19; CDR3: CASTPRDRTGELFF; DNA: TGTGCCAGTACCCCCAGGGACCGCACCGGGGAGCTGTTTTTT
D: -; size: -; J: TRBJ2-4; V: TRBV12-3/TRBV12-4; CDR3: CASSPASRINIQYF; DNA: TGTGCCAGCAGTCCCGCGTCCAGAATAAACATTCAGTACTTC
D: -; size: -; J: TRBJ2-4; V: TRBV5-1; CDR3: CASSLLGRENIQYF; DNA: TGCGCCAGCAGCTTGTTAGGTCGAGAGAACATTCAGTACTTC
D: -; size: -; J: TRBJ2-5; V: TRBV20-1; CDR3: CSATRPSPGETQYF; DNA: TGCAGTGCTACCAGACCTAGCCCCGGGGAGACCCAGTACTTC
D: TRBD2; size: -; J: TRBJ2-1; V: TRBV5-1; CDR3: CASSLGPGREVHNEQFF; DNA: TGCGCCAGCAGCTTGGGGCCCGGGCGGGAGGTTCACAATGAGCAGTTCTTC
D: TRBD1; size: few; J: TRBJ2-5; V: TRBV7-3; CDR3: CASSLRGPGQAVQETQYF; DNA: TGTGCCAGCAGCTTAAGGGGGCCGGGACAGGCAGTCCAAGAGACCCAGTACTTC
D: TRBD1; size: -; J: TRBJ1-2; V: TRBV12-5; CDR3: CASGLAAGGRSGGYTF; DNA: TGTGCTAGTGGTTTGGCGGCAGGGGGCCGCTCCGGTGGCTACACCTTC
D: -; size: -; J: TRBJ1-2; V: TRBV12-3/TRBV12-4; CDR3: CASSFSGGRRVYGYTF; DNA: TGTGCCAGCAGTTTTTCGGGGGGCCGTAGGGTCTATGGCTACACCTTC
D: TRBD1; size: few; J: TRBJ2-4; V: TRBV13; CDR3: CASSPSPGTGSGAKNIQYF; DNA: TGTGCCAGCAGCCCGAGTCCCGGGACAGGGAGTGGTGCCAAAAACATTCAGTACTTC
D: TRBD1; size: few; J: TRBJ1-4; V: TRBV29-1; CDR3: CSVYGQGATNEKLFF; DNA: TGCAGCGTCTATGGACAGGGGGCGACTAATGAAAAACTGTTTTTT
D: -; size: -; J: TRBJ2-4; V: TRBV20-1; CDR3: CSATNKGDIQYF; DNA: TGCAGTGCTACCAATAAGGGGGACATTCAGTACTTC